These 14 T cell receptor beta chains were all obtained from the same sample, sequenced in a study of identical twins (dated by TCRdb to about 2016). Library creation used 5' RACE. TCRdb records Illumina HiSeq 2000 as the sequencer. The raw public reads went through TCRdb reprocessing: fastp at Q25, MiXCR clone calling, in-frame beta chains kept. Entries that share a CDR3 protein sequence are merged under the most common genes and DNA. In this sample the table shows just under 550,000 distinct CDR3 sequences, about 16% of which occur a single time. The top ten hold roughly 0.44% of the sample. The sample was also reused in another study, on yellow fever vaccine responses in identical twins.

The sequenced sample was CD4+ T cells sorted from blood. Every receptor here comes from a woman younger than 35 in good health.

The sample holds a few counts of this clonotype. V gene TRBV5-1 combines with J gene TRBJ2-7; TRBD1 matches at 12 bases. Germline trimming cut 4 bases from V and 4 bases from J; bases unmatched to any gene: 9. The CDR3 is 16 residues long. Per germline, CDR1 SGHRS and CDR2 YFSETQ. CDR3 bases: TGCGCCAGCAGCGTATCACCGGGACAGGGGGCTTACGAGCAGTACTTC. The encoded protein is CASSVSPGQGAYEQYF.

This clonotype was counted only a few times. This rearrangement joins TRBV20-1 to TRBJ2-3, with a possible D match to TRBD2 (6 bases). The CDR3 loop spans 14 amino acids. CDR1 is DFQATT and CDR2 is SNEGSKA in the germline V gene (reference sequence). Trimming took off 3 bases at V and 4 bases at J, with 14 bases between the two ends. This chain's CDR3 is CSAREVWGADTQYF. CDR3 nucleotides: TGCAGTGCTAGGGAGGTCTGGGGGGCAGATACGCAGTATTTT.

Ten or more counts support this clonotype. Here the CDR3 DNA reads TGCAGCGTTGCGCCAGTCACAGCCGGACAGGGGGTCAGGGAGACTGAAGCTTTCTTT. This encodes CSVAPVTAGQGVRETEAFF. The J gene is TRBJ1-1, the V gene TRBV29-1; TRBD1 aligns across 10 bases. CDR3 length equals 19 residues. The germline gives CDR1 SQVTM, CDR2 ANQGSEA. With V trimmed by 4 bases and J by 5 bases, 22 bases remained unmatched.

The CDR3 nucleotides are TGTGCCAGCAGTGAAGCGCGGGGGGCGCGCACAGATACGCAGTATTTT. Translated, it gives CASSEARGARTDTQYF. The chain has TRBV2 and TRBJ2-3; 8 bases are shared with TRBD2. Germline values: CDR1 SNHLY, CDR2 FYNNEI. The junction had 3 bases not matched to a gene; V was cut back by 0 bases and J by 1 base. The CDR3 consists of 16 residues.

A few counts support this clonotype. This chain connects TRBV28 to TRBJ2-7, with D perhaps being TRBD1 or TRBD2 (5 bases each). The CDR3 contains 14 residues. Germline V gene sequence: CDR1 MDHEN, CDR2 SYDVKM. V was clipped by 7 bases and J by 4 bases, with 17 bases between them. In DNA form, the CDR3 reads TGTGCCAGCAAGACCGGGACCCCCGGATACGAGCAGTACTTC. Amino acid sequence: CASKTGTPGYEQYF.

This clonotype was counted only a few times. The chain carries TRBV5-1 and TRBJ2-1; 7 nucleotides match TRBD1. Germline V lookup: CDR1 SGHRS, CDR2 YFSETQ. This CDR3 region has 15 residues. Trimming at V came to 4 bases and at J to 7 bases, leaving 11 bases not matched to a gene. The CDR3 spells CASSITGAERNEQFF. CDR3 nucleotides: TGCGCCAGCAGCATAACAGGGGCGGAGAGGAATGAGCAGTTCTTC.

This clonotype appeared a few times. The V gene is TRBV29-1, the J gene TRBJ2-2; no clear D gene. Trimming took 1 base from V and 8 from J, leaving 2 bases between them. CDR1 is SQVTM, CDR2 ANQGSEA, per germline. There are 10 residues in the CDR3. The CDR3 here is CSVEAGELFF. The CDR3 bases are TGCAGCGTTGAAGCTGGGGAGCTGTTTTTT.

This clonotype showed up just a few times. This chain links TRBV2 with TRBJ2-7; D is perhaps TRBD2 (6 bases). Trimming stripped 8 bases from V and 1 base from J, with 18 bases between. The germline V gene encodes CDR1 SNHLY and CDR2 FYNNEI. The CDR3 is made up of 15 amino acids. In nucleotides, the CDR3 is TGTGCCAGCGGAGTAGGCGGGGTCATGTCCTACGAGCAGTACTTC. Its protein product is CASGVGGVMSYEQYF.

This clonotype has a handful of counts. The chain employs TRBV15 and TRBJ1-1, with 7 bases that match TRBD1. There are 14 residues in the CDR3. CDR1 and CDR2 (germline): LNHNV, YYDKDF (reference sequence). The V segment lost 3 bases and the J segment 5 bases; nucleotides outside the gene matches: 6. CDR3 coding DNA: TGTGCCACCAGCAGGATAGGGGGCACGACTGAAGCTTTCTTT. Protein product: CATSRIGGTTEAFF. Filled out from reference TRBV15 and TRBJ1-1, the complete variable domain reads DAMVIQNPRYQVTQFGKPVTLSCSQTLNHNVMYWYQQKSSQAPKLLFHYYDKDFNNEADTPDNFQSRRPNTSFCFLDIRSPGLGDTAMYLCATSRIGGTTEAFFGQGTRLTVV.

This clonotype has only a few counts. V gene TRBV27 combines with J gene TRBJ2-1; 7 bases agree with TRBD1. The CDR3 spans 14 residues. Unmatched junction bases numbered 7, after V lost 5 bases and J lost 6 bases. Germline CDR1 and CDR2: MNHEY and SMNVEV (reference sequence). The DNA of the CDR3 is TGTGCCAGCAGTCTAGAGGACAGGAGCAATGAGCAGTTCTTC. Amino acids: CASSLEDRSNEQFF.

This clonotype was counted a few times. CDR3 amino acids: CASNDRVRAYNEQFF. The CDR3 DNA follows: TGTGCCAGCAACGACAGGGTTCGTGCCTACAATGAGCAGTTCTTC. The V call is TRBV11-2, the J call TRBJ2-1; 7 bases map to TRBD1. The CDR3 has 15 residues. Germline assignment: CDR1 SGHAT and CDR2 FQNNGV. V shed 7 bases and J 2 bases; nucleotides not matched to a gene: 8.

J is TRBJ2-2 and V is TRBV5-1; possibly TRBD2 for D (5 bases). CDR1 is SGHRS, CDR2 YFSETQ, per germline. The CDR3 totals 13 residues. V was trimmed by 4 bases and J by 6 bases, leaving 10 bases between them. The CDR3 here is CASSREGAGELFF. The DNA for the CDR3 is TGCGCCAGCAGCCGGGAAGGAGCCGGGGAGCTGTTTTTT.

In this sample, this clonotype turned up a few times. The chain links TRBV20-1 to TRBJ2-5; D gene unclear. V was trimmed by 3 bases and J by 0 bases, leaving 11 bases between them. CDR1 and CDR2 (germline): DFQATT, SNEGSKA (reference sequence). The length of the CDR3 is 14 residues. CDR3 in amino acids: CSASLHADQETQYF. CDR3 in DNA: TGCAGTGCTAGTCTCCACGCAGACCAAGAGACCCAGTACTTC.

There are a few counts of this clonotype. This rearrangement joins TRBV12-3 or TRBV12-4 to TRBJ1-2, with 9 bases that match TRBD1. The J segment lost 8 bases and the V segment lost 3 bases, leaving 13 bases of the junction unmatched. This CDR3 has 16 amino acids. The CDR3 nucleotides read TGTGCCAGCAGTTTGCTTCCGGGACAGGGAGGGGACGGCTACACCTTC. Its protein product is CASSLLPGQGGDGYTF.